This paragraph reports one T cell receptor beta chain. Its antigen is currently unknown. The record originates from a study of shared clonotypes between healthy human individuals. Study-level points and caveats: Depth of sequencing was expected to influence donor clonotype sharing.

This CDR3 has 18 residues. Germline trimming cut 1 base from V and 2 bases from J; bases unmatched to any gene: 13. Germline lookup yields CDR1 SGHTA and CDR2 FQGNSA. The team ran DNA from unsorted PBMCs on ten immunoSEQ deep assay plates for sequencing. The method was immunoSEQ multiplex PCR; TCRdb's version includes in-frame clones alone and lacks a portion of them. The table records more than 450,000 clones, around 79% of them present only once. Genomic DNA from unsorted samples was obtained from 80 million to 100 million PBMCs (per sample). The sequencing input was PBMCs. The sequence was obtained from a woman between 40 and 50 years old in good health. Some clones in this sample may be carry-over from other donors' samples. This chain links TRBV7-2 with TRBJ2-5, with 7 nucleotides matching TRBD1. CDR3 DNA sequence: TGTGCCAGCAGCTTAGTCGCTTTCGGGACAGCAGAACAAGAGACCCAGTACTTC. Translating it yields CASSLVAFGTAEQETQYF. The full variable domain, in which reference TRBV7-2 and TRBJ2-5 provide the parts outside the CDR3, is GAGVSQSPSNKVTEKGKDVELRCDPISGHTALYWYRQSLGQGLEFLIYFQGNSAPDKSGLPSDRFSAERTGGSVSTLTIQRTQQEDSAVYLCASSLVAFGTAEQETQYFGPGTRLLVL.